These 21 T cell receptor beta chains share one sample of origin, sequenced in a study of blood T cell repertoires in COVID-19. TCRdb's table, derived via immunoSEQ multiplex PCR, lists solely in-frame clones and lacks some. The table shows roughly 150,000 clones, with 85% to 90% occurring only once. Sequencing input: peripheral blood. These receptors were obtained from a man in his late teens or twenties with COVID-19, enrolled during active disease.

As DNA, the CDR3 is TGTGCCAGTAGTATGGAGTTAGCGGGAGGGCTAGACGGGGAGCTGTTTTTT. Translated: CASSMELAGGLDGELFF. The V gene is TRBV19, the J gene TRBJ2-2, with 11 bases fitting TRBD2. The CDR3 contains 17 residues. Germline lookup yields CDR1 LNHDA and CDR2 SQIVND (reference sequence). Trimming removed 3 bases from V and 7 bases from J; junction bases left unmatched: 10.

V and J are TRBV11-2 and TRBJ1-2; D ambiguous. Germline V gene sequence: CDR1 SGHAT, CDR2 FQNNGV. The CDR3 runs to 13 residues. With 2 bases removed from V and 5 bases from J, the gap between germline ends came to 9 bases. The chain's CDR3 is CASSLRSGYGYTF. CDR3 bases: TGTGCCAGCAGCTTAAGGTCAGGTTATGGCTACACCTTC.

V gene TRBV11-2 combines with J gene TRBJ2-7, with 12 nucleotides matching TRBD2. The CDR3 loop spans 15 amino acids. Looked up from germline, CDR1 is SGHAT and CDR2 is FQNNGV. The V and J ends lost 1 base and 9 bases, in that order; junction bases with no gene match: 7. The CDR3 coding sequence is TGTGCCAGCAGCTTAGGACTAGCGGGAGTTCAAGGGCAGTACTTC. Its protein product is CASSLGLAGVQGQYF.

This chain connects TRBV11-1 to TRBJ2-1; 14 bases align to TRBD2. Germline CDR1 SGHAT, CDR2 FQDESV (reference sequence). This CDR3 is 16 amino acids long. The V segment lost 4 bases and the J segment 4 bases; nucleotides outside the gene matches: 3. CDR3 region: CASSSGLAGGYNEQFF. The CDR3, as DNA: TGTGCCAGCAGCTCCGGACTAGCGGGAGGTTACAATGAGCAGTTCTTC.

The V call is TRBV3-1 (or the pseudogene TRBV3-2), the J call TRBJ2-1; possible D gene TRBD2, 6 bases. The V gene lost 4 bases and the J gene lost 15 bases, with 16 bases spanning the gap. CDR1 and CDR2 (germline): LGHDT, YNNKEL (reference sequence). The CDR3 is 12 amino acids. CDR3 in DNA: TGTGCCAGCAGCCCCGGGACTCCTAGGAGGTTCTTC. Translating it yields CASSPGTPRRFF.

J is TRBJ2-2 and V is TRBV10-2, with TRBD2 matching over 12 bases. The germline gives CDR1 WSHSY, CDR2 SAAADI. Trimming cost V 6 bases and J 3 bases; bases outside gene matches: 8. CDR3 length: 17 amino acids. CDR3 loop: CASSTSRLAGDTGELFF. The CDR3, as DNA: TGCGCCAGCAGCACCTCTCGACTAGCGGGAGACACCGGGGAGCTGTTTTTT.

The CDR3 sequence is CARPTRAYYEQYF. CDR3 coding DNA: TGTGCCAGACCCACGAGGGCCTACTACGAGCAGTACTTC. The chain employs TRBV7-9 and TRBJ2-7, with a weak D call TRBD2 (5 bases). Trimming stripped 9 bases from V and 3 bases from J, with 15 bases between. The CDR3 covers 13 residues. CDR1 SEHNR and CDR2 FQNEAQ come from the germline V gene (reference sequence). The complete variable domain, with remaining parts taken from reference TRBV7-9 and TRBJ2-7, reads DTGVSQNPRHKITKRGQNVTFRCDPISEHNRLYWYRQTLGQGPEFLTYFQNEAQLEKSRLLSDRFSAERPKGSFSTLEIQRTEQGDSAMYLCARPTRAYYEQYFGPGTRLTVT.

This chain links TRBV11-2 with TRBJ2-2; TRBD1 aligns across 9 bases. CDR1 and CDR2 from the germline V gene are SGHAT and FQNNGV. The CDR3 is 15 amino acids. J lost 7 bases, V lost 5 bases, and 8 bases had no gene match. CDR3 protein: CASSLTGGAVGELFF. As DNA, the CDR3 is TGTGCCAGCAGCCTTACAGGGGGCGCGGTCGGGGAGCTGTTTTTT. The full variable domain, rest sourced from reference TRBV11-2 and TRBJ2-2, is EAGVAQSPRYKIIEKRQSVAFWCNPISGHATLYWYQQILGQGPKLLIQFQNNGVVDDSQLPKDRFSAERLKGVDSTLKIQPAKLEDSAVYLCASSLTGGAVGELFFGEGSRLTVL.

The chain links TRBV19 to TRBJ2-7; 7 positions match TRBD2. The CDR3 spans 14 residues. Germline CDR1 and CDR2: LNHDA and SQIVND (reference sequence). After removal of 4 bases from V and 2 bases from J, the junction contained 5 bases not matched to a gene. CDR3 amino acids: CASSRSGDPYEQYF. Written as DNA, the CDR3 is TGTGCCAGTAGTAGGAGCGGGGACCCCTACGAGCAGTACTTC.

The CDR3 DNA sequence: TGTGCCAGCAGTTGGCAGGGCTTCACAGATACGCAGTATTTT. This encodes CASSWQGFTDTQYF. The chain has TRBV27 and TRBJ2-3, with D tentatively TRBD1 (5 bases). V dropped 4 bases and J dropped 2 bases, with 10 bases sitting between them. The CDR3 loop spans 14 amino acids. The germline V gene has CDR1 MNHEY and CDR2 SMNVEV (reference sequence).

The rearrangement links TRBV15 to TRBJ1-2; tentative D call: TRBD1 (5 bases). Germline values: CDR1 LNHNV, CDR2 YYDKDF (reference sequence). The CDR3 extends over 15 amino acids. The V end lost 2 bases, the J end lost 4 bases, and 14 bases lay between the germline ends. The CDR3 region is CATSRTDRPFYGYTF. CDR3 DNA sequence: TGTGCCACCAGCAGAACTGACAGACCGTTCTATGGCTACACCTTC.

The chain recombines TRBV7-9 with TRBJ2-1, with D possibly matching TRBD2 (6 bases). The CDR3 has 13 amino acids. CDR1 is SEHNR, CDR2 FQNEAQ, per germline (reference sequence). Trimming removed 1 base at V and 8 bases at J, with 9 bases between. For the CDR3, the DNA is TGTGCCAGCAGCTTAGGGGGAGGTGATGAGCAGTTCTTC. Translation gives CASSLGGGDEQFF.

The chain joins TRBV12-5 to TRBJ1-5, with TRBD1 as a possible D gene (5 bases). The V gene lost 6 bases and the J gene lost 5 bases, with 14 bases spanning the gap. The germline V gene has CDR1 LGHNT and CDR2 FRNRAP. The CDR3 has 14 amino acids. This CDR3 reads CASGPGGVDQPQHF. In nucleotides, the CDR3 is TGTGCTAGTGGCCCGGGGGGGGTTGATCAGCCCCAGCATTTT.

J is TRBJ2-1 and V is TRBV19, with TRBD2 identical over 9 bases. V lost 4 bases, J lost 8 bases, and 15 bases stayed unmatched. This CDR3 spans 17 amino acids. CDR1 LNHDA and CDR2 SQIVND come from the germline V gene (reference sequence). As DNA, the CDR3 is TGTGCCAGTAGTACAGGATCCGAGGGACTAGCATGGGATGAGCAGTTCTTC. Translation gives CASSTGSEGLAWDEQFF.

V and J are TRBV7-2 and TRBJ2-1, with 9 bases lining up with TRBD2. V shed 5 bases, J shed 7 bases, and the junction held 12 bases outside the gene matches. Per the germline V gene, CDR1 is SGHTA and CDR2 is FQGNSA. CDR3 length: 16 amino acids. CDR3 sequence: CASSPRLAAKRNEQFF. The CDR3 nucleotides read TGTGCCAGCAGCCCCCGACTAGCGGCCAAGAGGAATGAGCAGTTCTTC.

This clone was found once. The CDR3 DNA reads TGTGCCAGCAGTGGTGCTCTCCGGGAGGAATCCTACGAGCAGTACTTC. The encoded protein is CASSGALREESYEQYF. This chain joins TRBV2 and TRBJ2-7; 7 bases match TRBD2. The V gene end was trimmed by 4 bases and the J gene end by 1 base; junction bases not matched to a gene: 10. The CDR3 sequence is 16 residues long. The germline V gene encodes CDR1 SNHLY and CDR2 FYNNEI.

V gene TRBV6-2 or TRBV6-3 combines with J gene TRBJ1-5, with 8 bases identical to TRBD1. There are 16 residues in the CDR3. In germline, CDR1 is MNHEY, CDR2 SVGEGT. J lost 1 base, V lost 1 base, and 3 bases had no gene match. The CDR3 loop reads CASSYYNRGSNQPQHF. The CDR3 DNA sequence: TGTGCCAGCAGTTACTACAACAGGGGGAGCAATCAGCCCCAGCATTTT.

The rearrangement links TRBV2 to TRBJ2-1; maybe TRBD1 (5 bases). V was shortened by 7 bases and J by 0 bases, with 10 bases between the two germline ends. This CDR3 has 14 amino acids. Germline assignment: CDR1 SNHLY and CDR2 FYNNEI. The DNA for the CDR3 is TGTGCCAGCAATAGGGGCAGCTCCTACAATGAGCAGTTCTTC. This codes for CASNRGSSYNEQFF.

The V call is TRBV12-2, the J call TRBJ2-7; the table calls TRBD1, which could not be checked here. TRBV12-2 is assigned pseudogene status. The CDR3 is 16 residues long. CDR3 sequence (DNA): TGTGCAAGTCGCTTAGCGTTTAAACAGGCCGACTACGAGCAGTACTTC. Encoded protein: CASRLAFKQADYEQYF.

The chain carries TRBV7-2 and TRBJ1-2; TRBD1 is a possible D gene (6 bases). V was pared by 2 bases and J by 6 bases, with 10 bases between. The CDR3 sequence is 13 residues long. Germline loops: CDR1 SGHTA, CDR2 FQGNSA. CDR3 DNA sequence: TGTGCCAGCAGCTTAAGCAGGGGAGATGGCTACACCTTC. Protein sequence: CASSLSRGDGYTF.

The chain is built from TRBV4-2 and TRBJ2-1, with 7 bases lining up with TRBD1. There are 15 residues in the CDR3. With 4 bases clipped from V and 5 bases from J, the junction kept 8 bases outside the gene matches. Germline CDR1 is LGHNA and CDR2 is YNFKEQ. Here the CDR3 DNA reads TGTGCCAGCAGCCTACCCGGGACAGATCACAATGAGCAGTTCTTC. This gives the protein CASSLPGTDHNEQFF.